This TCR beta chain was obtained from a study of T cell changes during pregnancy in multiple sclerosis. The protocol was immunoSEQ multiplex PCR, while the TCRdb copy is restricted to in-frame clones and leaves out a portion. The table lists 93,000 or so clones, 92% of them singletons, with 0.9% to 0.95% in the top ten. The germline V and J ends were trimmed by 7 bases and 6 bases, with 16 bases remaining between them. Germline lookup yields CDR1 MDHEN and CDR2 SYDVKM. The CDR3 runs to 14 residues. The sequence was obtained from a female donor with multiple sclerosis, enrolled in a pregnancy study. The V gene is TRBV28, the J gene TRBJ2-1; TRBD1 might be the D (5 bases). This material consisted of peripheral blood, taken after pregnancy. CDR3 residues: CASTFPRGTNEQFF. In nucleotides, the CDR3 is TGTGCCAGCACCTTCCCAAGGGGAACCAATGAGCAGTTCTTC.